This paragraph covers one T cell receptor beta chain sequence. What antigen it recognizes has not been identified. Within one base of it there is no much larger clone, and no base qualities were kept. Systemically healthy Caucasian individuals from Russia, 39 in total and aged about 6 to 95 years, were included as donors. Around 9.8 milliliters of peripheral blood were collected from each donor into EDTA-treated Vacutainer tubes. Ficoll-Paque density-gradient centrifugation was used to isolate PBMCs, with at least 6.5 million per sample. Trizol reagent was used to extract total RNA from the PBMCs, yielding at least 6 micrograms per sample. For every donor, an aliquot of PBMCs went through flow cytometry to measure the percentages of naive CD45RAhigh/CD27high T cells. The method behind the library was 5' RACE. Sequenced using an Illumina HiSeq 2500. A second PCR of about 7 to 12 cycles was performed with a sample-barcoded 5' primer and a J-beta primer mix. Each TCR beta cDNA molecule received a unique molecular identifier from a template-switch 5' adaptor carrying 12 random nucleotides. At least 2.5 million CDR3-containing paired-end reads were obtained from each sample. First-strand cDNA was synthesized from all RNA with the Mint cDNA synthesis kit, primed by a TRBC-specific oligonucleotide. Following uracil-DNA glycosylase treatment, all cDNA underwent a first 18-cycle PCR with the universal primers M1SS and BC2_uni_R. The authors' pipeline ran thus. For normalization, 1 million high-quality reads were randomly selected from each sample, with every read carrying a distinct molecular identifier. Reads sharing molecular identifiers were discarded rather than binned into consensus sequences. CDR3 identification, clonotype clustering and error correction used MiTCR with a Q25 quality threshold and the strictest error-elimination algorithm. Lower-bound total TCR beta diversity was estimated with a nonparametric unseen species model using Euler transformation. Using fastp trimming at Q25 and MiXCR clonotype assembly, TCRdb reanalyzed the public sequencing data and kept in-frame beta chains. Merged by CDR3 protein, the rows form single entries marked with the most common genes and DNA. V and J calls and clone size were set by TCRdb, not the authors. Present in this sample are about 640,000 distinct CDR3 sequences, approximately 50% of which were seen just once. The ten most abundant clones make up roughly 34% of the sample.

This entry is derived from a study of blood T cells in healthy people across ages (dated by TCRdb to the mid-2010s). Looking at the study overall: In model experiments, template switching captured roughly one uniquely barcoded TCR beta cDNA molecule for every two T cells. Using deep sequencing normalized with unique cDNA molecular identifiers, the study measured how TCR beta repertoire diversity changes with age. Four age groups were formed from the donors: young (average approximately 15 years), middle-aged (just under 40), aged (over 55) and long-lived (more than 75). Donors of different ages were randomly distributed across sequencing lanes to avoid experimental bias. Two additional independent replicas of 1 million unique cDNA reads from the same blood draw were analyzed for two donors (one aged 18 to 29 and one aged 80 or older).

Beyond this particular receptor, the publication reports: Observed TCR beta diversity per million T cells fell roughly linearly with age, and a significant reduction was already apparent by age roughly 40. Compared with the aged group, the long-lived group had more naive CD4+ T cells, fewer expanded clones and increased TCR diversity, suggesting age selection. A strong correlation was found between observed TCR beta diversity and the percentage of naive T cells measured by flow cytometry. Total diversity estimates from one million sequenced T cells were considered lower bounds and underestimates. Since profiling was done on bulk unsorted PBMCs, naive and antigen-experienced compartments could not be conclusively compared. Because the CMV infection status of the donors was unknown, age-related changes in expanded clonotypes may potentially have been confounded.

V drops 3 bases and J drops 2 bases, leaving 8 bases in between. Reading from cysteine to phenylalanine, the CDR3 counts 15 amino acids. The CDR3 DNA has 45 bases and is translated from base 1. The TCR was taken from a man aged 55 to 69 in good health. In this chain, TRBV12-3 or TRBV12-4 is recombined with TRBJ2-6; TRBD2 is a weak D gene call, 5 bases matching. Sequenced sample: blood. Read as DNA, the sequence is TGTGCCAGCAGTTTCTGGGGAGCTGGGGCCAACGTCCTGACTTTC. This yields the protein CASSFWGAGANVLTF.